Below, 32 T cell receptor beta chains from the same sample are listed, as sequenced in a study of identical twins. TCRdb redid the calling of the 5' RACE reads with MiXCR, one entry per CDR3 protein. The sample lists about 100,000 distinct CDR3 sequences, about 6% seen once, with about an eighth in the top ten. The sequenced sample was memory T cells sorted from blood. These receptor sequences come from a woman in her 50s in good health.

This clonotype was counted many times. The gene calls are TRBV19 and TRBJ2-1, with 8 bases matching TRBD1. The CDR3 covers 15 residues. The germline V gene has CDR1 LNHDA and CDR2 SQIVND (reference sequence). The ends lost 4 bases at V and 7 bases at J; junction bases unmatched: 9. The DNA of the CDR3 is TGTGCCAGTAGTAAAGCAGGGGGCGATGGGAATGAGCAGTTCTTC. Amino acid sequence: CASSKAGGDGNEQFF.

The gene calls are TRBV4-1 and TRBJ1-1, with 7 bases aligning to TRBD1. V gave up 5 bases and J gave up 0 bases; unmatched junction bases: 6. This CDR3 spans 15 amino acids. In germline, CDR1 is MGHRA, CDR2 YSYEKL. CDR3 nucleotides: TGCGCCAGCAGCTACCGACAGGGCATGAACACTGAAGCTTTCTTT. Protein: CASSYRQGMNTEAFF.

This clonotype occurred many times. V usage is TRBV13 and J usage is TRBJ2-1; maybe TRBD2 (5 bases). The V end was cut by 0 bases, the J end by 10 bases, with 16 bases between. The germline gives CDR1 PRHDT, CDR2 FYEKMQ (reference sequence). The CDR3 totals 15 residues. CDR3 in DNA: TGTGCCAGCAGCTTAGGGTCGCGGAGGTCGATCGAGCAGTTCTTC. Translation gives CASSLGSRRSIEQFF.

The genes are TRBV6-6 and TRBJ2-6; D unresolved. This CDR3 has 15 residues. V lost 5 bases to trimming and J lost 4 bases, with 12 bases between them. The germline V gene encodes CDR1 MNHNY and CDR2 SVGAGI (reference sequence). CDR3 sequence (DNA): TGTGCCAGCAGTAACCCCCTGGGGGGGGCCAACGTCCTGACTTTC. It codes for CASSNPLGGANVLTF.

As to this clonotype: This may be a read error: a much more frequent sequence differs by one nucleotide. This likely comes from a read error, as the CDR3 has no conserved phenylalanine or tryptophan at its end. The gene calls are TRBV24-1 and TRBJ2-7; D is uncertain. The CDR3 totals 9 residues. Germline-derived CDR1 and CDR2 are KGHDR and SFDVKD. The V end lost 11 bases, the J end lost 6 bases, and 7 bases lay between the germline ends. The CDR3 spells CAKMGEQYI. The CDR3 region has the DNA TGTGCCAAAATGGGCGAGCAGTACATC.

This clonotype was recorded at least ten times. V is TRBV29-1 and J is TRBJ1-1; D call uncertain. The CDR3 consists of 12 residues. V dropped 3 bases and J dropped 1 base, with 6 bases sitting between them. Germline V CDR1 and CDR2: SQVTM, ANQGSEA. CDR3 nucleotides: TGCAGCGTTGAGGCAGCGAACACTGAAGCTTTCTTT. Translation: CSVEAANTEAFF. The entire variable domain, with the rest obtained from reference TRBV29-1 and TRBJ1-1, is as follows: SAVISQKPSRDICQRGTSLTIQCQVDSQVTMMFWYRQQPGQSLTLIATANQGSEATYESGFVIDKFPISRPNLTFSTLTVSNMSPEDSSIYLCSVEAANTEAFFGQGTRLTVV.

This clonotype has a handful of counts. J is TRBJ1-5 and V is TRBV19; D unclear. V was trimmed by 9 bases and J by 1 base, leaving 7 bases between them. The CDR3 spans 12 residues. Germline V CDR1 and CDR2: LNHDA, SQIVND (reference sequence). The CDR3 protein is CASGMSNQPQHF. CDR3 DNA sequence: TGTGCCAGCGGGATGAGCAATCAGCCCCAGCATTTT.

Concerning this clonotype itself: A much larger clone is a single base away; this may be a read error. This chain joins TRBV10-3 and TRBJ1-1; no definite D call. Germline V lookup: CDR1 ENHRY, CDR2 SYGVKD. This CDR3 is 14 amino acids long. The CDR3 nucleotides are TGTGCCAGCAGTGAAACCGACGGAGGTACTGAAGCTTTCTTT. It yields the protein CASSETDGGTEAFF.

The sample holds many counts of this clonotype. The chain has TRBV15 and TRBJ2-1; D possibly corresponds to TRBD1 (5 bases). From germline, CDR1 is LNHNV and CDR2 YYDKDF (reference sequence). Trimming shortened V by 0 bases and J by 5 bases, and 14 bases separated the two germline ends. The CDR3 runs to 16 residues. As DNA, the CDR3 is TGTGCCACCAGCAGAGAGCAGGGCGTTTCAAACAATGAGCAGTTCTTC. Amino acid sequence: CATSREQGVSNNEQFF. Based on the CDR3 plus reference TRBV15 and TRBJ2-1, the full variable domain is DAMVIQNPRYQVTQFGKPVTLSCSQTLNHNVMYWYQQKSSQAPKLLFHYYDKDFNNEADTPDNFQSRRPNTSFCFLDIRSPGLGDTAMYLCATSREQGVSNNEQFFGPGTRLTVL.

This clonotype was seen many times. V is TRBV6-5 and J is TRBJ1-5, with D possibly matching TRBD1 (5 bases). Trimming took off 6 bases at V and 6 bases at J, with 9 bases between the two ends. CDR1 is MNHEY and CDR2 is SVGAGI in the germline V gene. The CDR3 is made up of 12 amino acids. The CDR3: CASRTGVQPQHF. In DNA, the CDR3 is TGTGCCAGCAGAACAGGAGTTCAGCCCCAGCATTTT.

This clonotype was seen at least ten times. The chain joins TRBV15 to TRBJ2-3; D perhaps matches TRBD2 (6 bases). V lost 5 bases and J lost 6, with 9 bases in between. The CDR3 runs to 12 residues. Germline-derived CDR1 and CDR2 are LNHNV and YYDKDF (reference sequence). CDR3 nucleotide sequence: TGTGCCACCAGCGGACTAAGGGATACGCAGTATTTT. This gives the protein CATSGLRDTQYF.

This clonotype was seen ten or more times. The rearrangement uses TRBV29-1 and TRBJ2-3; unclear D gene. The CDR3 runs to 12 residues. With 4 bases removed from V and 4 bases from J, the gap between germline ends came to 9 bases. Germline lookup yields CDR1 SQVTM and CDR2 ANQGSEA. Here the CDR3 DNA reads TGCAGCGTTGTACCCCAGGCAGATACGCAGTATTTT. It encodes CSVVPQADTQYF.

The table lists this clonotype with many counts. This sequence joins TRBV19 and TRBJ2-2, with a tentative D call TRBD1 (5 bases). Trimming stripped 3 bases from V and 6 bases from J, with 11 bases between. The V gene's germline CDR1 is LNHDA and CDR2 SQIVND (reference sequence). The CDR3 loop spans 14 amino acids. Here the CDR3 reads CASSMSWGPGELFF. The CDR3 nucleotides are TGTGCCAGTAGTATGAGTTGGGGCCCCGGGGAGCTGTTTTTT.

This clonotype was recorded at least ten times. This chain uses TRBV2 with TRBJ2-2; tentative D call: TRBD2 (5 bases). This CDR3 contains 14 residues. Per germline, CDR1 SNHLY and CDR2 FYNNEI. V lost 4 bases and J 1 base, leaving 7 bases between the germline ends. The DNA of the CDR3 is TGTGCCAGCAGTGCTCGGGGGAACACCGGGGAGCTGTTTTTT. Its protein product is CASSARGNTGELFF.

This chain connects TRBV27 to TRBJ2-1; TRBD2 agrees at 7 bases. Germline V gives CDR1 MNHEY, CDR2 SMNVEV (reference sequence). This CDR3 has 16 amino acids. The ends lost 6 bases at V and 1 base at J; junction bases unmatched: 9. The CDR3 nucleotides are TGTGCCAGCAGGGAAGCGGGAATGGGGTCCTACAATGAGCAGTTCTTC. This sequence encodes CASREAGMGSYNEQFF.

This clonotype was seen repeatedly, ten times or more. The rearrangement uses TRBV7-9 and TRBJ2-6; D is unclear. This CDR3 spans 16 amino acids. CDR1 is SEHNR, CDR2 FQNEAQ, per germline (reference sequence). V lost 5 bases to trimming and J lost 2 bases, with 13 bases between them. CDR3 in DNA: TGTGCCAGCAGCCCTAGAGCCGGAGCTGGGGCCAACGTCCTGACTTTC. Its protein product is CASSPRAGAGANVLTF.

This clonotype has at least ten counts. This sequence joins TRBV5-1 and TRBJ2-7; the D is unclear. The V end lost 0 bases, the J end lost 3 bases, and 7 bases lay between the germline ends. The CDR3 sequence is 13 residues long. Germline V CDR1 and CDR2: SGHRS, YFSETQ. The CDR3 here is CASSLANLYEQYF. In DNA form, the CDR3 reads TGCGCCAGCAGCTTGGCCAATCTCTACGAGCAGTACTTC.

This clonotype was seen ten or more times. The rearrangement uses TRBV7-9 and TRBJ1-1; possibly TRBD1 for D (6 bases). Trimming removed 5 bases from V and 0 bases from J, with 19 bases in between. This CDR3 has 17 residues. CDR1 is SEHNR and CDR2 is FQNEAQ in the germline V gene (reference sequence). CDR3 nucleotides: TGTGCCAGCAGCCCATCACAGGGTAGGCGAGTGAACACTGAAGCTTTCTTT. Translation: CASSPSQGRRVNTEAFF. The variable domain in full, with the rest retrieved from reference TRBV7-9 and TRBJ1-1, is DTGVSQNPRHKITKRGQNVTFRCDPISEHNRLYWYRQTLGQGPEFLTYFQNEAQLEKSRLLSDRFSAERPKGSFSTLEIQRTEQGDSAMYLCASSPSQGRRVNTEAFFGQGTRLTVV.

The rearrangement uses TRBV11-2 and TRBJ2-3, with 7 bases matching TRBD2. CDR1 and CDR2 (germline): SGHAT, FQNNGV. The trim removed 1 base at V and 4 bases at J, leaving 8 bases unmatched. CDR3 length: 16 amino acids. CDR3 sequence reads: CASSLASAGRSDTQYF. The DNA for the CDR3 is TGTGCCAGCAGCTTAGCTTCAGCGGGAAGATCAGATACGCAGTATTTT.

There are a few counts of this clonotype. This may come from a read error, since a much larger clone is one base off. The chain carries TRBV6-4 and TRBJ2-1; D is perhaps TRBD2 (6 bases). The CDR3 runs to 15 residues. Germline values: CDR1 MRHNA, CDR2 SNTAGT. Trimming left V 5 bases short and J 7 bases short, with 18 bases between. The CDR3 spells CASSHVLANSNEQFF. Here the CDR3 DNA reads TGTGCCAGCAGTCACGTACTAGCAAATTCGAATGAGCAGTTCTTC.

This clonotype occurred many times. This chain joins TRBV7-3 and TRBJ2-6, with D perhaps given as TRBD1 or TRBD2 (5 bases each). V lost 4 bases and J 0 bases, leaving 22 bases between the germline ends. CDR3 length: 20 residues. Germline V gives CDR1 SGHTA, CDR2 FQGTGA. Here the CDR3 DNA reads TGTGCCAGCAGCTCGATCGCGGTCGGGACCCTGTTCTCTGGGGCCAACGTCCTGACTTTC. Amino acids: CASSSIAVGTLFSGANVLTF. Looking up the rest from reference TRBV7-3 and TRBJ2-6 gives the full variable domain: GAGVSQTPSNKVTEKGKYVELRCDPISGHTALYWYRQSLGQGPEFLIYFQGTGAADDSGLPNDRFFAVRPEGSVSTLKIQRTERGDSAVYLCASSSIAVGTLFSGANVLTFGAGSRLTVL.

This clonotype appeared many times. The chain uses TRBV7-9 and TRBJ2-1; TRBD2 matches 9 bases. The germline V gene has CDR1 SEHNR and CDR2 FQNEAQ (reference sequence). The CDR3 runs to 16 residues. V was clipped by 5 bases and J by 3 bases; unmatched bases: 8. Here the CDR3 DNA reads TGTGCCAGCAGCCCCAGCCAGCGGGAGGACTACAATGAGCAGTTCTTC. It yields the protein CASSPSQREDYNEQFF. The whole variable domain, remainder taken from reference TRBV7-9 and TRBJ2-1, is DTGVSQNPRHKITKRGQNVTFRCDPISEHNRLYWYRQTLGQGPEFLTYFQNEAQLEKSRLLSDRFSAERPKGSFSTLEIQRTEQGDSAMYLCASSPSQREDYNEQFFGPGTRLTVL.

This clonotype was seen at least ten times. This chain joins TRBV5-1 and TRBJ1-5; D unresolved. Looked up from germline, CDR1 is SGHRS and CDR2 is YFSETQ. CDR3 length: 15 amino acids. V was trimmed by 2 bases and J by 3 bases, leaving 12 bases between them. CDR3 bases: TGCGCCAGCAGCTTAGTCCCAGGATACAATCAGCCCCAGCATTTT. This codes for CASSLVPGYNQPQHF. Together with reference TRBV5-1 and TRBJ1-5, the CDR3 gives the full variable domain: KAGVTQTPRYLIKTRGQQVTLSCSPISGHRSVSWYQQTPGQGLQFLFEYFSETQRNKGNFPGRFSGRQFSNSRSEMNVSTLELGDSALYLCASSLVPGYNQPQHFGDGTRLSIL.

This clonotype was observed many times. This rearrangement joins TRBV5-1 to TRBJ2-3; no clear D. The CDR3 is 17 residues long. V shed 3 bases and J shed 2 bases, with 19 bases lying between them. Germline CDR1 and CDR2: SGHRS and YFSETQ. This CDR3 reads CASSSQTTPRFTDTQYF. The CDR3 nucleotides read TGCGCCAGCAGCTCCCAAACGACTCCTCGATTCACAGATACGCAGTATTTT.

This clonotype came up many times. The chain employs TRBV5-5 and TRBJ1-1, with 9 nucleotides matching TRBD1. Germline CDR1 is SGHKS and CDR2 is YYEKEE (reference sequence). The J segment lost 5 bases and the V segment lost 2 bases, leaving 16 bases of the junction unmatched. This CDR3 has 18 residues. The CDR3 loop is CASSLRVTGGISGTEAFF. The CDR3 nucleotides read TGTGCCAGCAGCTTAAGGGTAACAGGGGGCATCTCCGGGACTGAAGCTTTCTTT.

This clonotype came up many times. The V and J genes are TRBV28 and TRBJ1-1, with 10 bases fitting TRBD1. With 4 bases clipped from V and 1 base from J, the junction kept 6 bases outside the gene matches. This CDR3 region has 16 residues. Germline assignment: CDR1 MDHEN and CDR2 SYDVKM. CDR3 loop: CASSSPGQGTNTEAFF. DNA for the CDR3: TGTGCCAGCAGTTCCCCGGGACAGGGGACGAACACTGAAGCTTTCTTT.

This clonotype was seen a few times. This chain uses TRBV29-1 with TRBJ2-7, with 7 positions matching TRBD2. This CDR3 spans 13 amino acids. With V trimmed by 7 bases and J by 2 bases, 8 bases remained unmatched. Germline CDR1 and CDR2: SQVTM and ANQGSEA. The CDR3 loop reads CSALGGGPYEQYF. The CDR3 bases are TGCAGCGCCCTCGGGGGAGGGCCCTACGAGCAGTACTTC.

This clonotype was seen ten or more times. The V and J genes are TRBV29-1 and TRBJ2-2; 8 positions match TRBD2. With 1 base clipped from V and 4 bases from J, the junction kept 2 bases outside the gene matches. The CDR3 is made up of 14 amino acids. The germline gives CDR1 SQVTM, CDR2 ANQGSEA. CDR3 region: CSVEAGTSTGELFF. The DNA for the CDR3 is TGCAGCGTTGAAGCCGGGACTAGCACCGGGGAGCTGTTTTTT.

The CDR3 coding sequence is TGTGCCAGCAGCTTAGAACTAGCGGGAGGAGATACGCAGTATTTT. Translated: CASSLELAGGDTQYF. The chain joins TRBV7-6 to TRBJ2-3; 12 bases line up with TRBD2. CDR3 length equals 15 residues. Germline V gene data show CDR1 as SGHVS and CDR2 as FNYEAQ. With V trimmed by 1 base and J by 5 bases, 1 base remained unmatched. Variable domain in full (rest from reference TRBV7-6 and TRBJ2-3): GAGVSQSPRYKVTKRGQDVALRCDPISGHVSLYWYRQALGQGPEFLTYFNYEAQQDKSGLPNDRFSAERPEGSISTLTIQRTEQRDSAMYRCASSLELAGGDTQYFGPGTRLTVL.

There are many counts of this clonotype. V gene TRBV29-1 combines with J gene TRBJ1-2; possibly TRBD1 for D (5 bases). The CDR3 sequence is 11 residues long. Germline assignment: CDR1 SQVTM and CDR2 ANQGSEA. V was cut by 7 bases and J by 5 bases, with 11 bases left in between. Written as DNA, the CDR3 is TGCAGCGCTGGTAGGGGATATGGCTACACCTTC. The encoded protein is CSAGRGYGYTF.

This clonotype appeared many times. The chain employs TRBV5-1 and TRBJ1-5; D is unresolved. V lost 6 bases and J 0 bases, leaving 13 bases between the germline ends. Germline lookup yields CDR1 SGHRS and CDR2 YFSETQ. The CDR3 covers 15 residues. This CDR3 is CASIQGRGSNQPQHF. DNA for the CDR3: TGCGCCAGCATTCAAGGACGTGGTAGCAATCAGCCCCAGCATTTT.

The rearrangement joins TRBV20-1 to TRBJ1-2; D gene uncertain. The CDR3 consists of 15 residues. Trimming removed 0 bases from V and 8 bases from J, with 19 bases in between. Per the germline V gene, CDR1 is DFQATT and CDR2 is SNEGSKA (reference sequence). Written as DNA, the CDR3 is TGCAGTGCTAGAGATAAGGCAGGAGGCTCGGGAGGCTACACCTTC. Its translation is CSARDKAGGSGGYTF.